This T cell receptor beta chain originates from a study of T cells in Graves' hyperthyroidism and ophthalmopathy. V was trimmed by 5 bases and J by 10 bases, leaving 14 bases between them. The CDR3 runs 12 residues. This clonotype was picked up many times. Authors of the study amplified TCR beta CDR3 regions from RNA transcripts. HTBI primers were the set used in a first-round RT-PCR of the TCR CDR3. Each CDR3 protein gets one entry after TCRdb re-called the multiplex PCR reads with MiXCR. The sample lists approximately 620,000 distinct CDR3 sequences; approximately 15% were seen once. Uncontrolled infection, other autoimmune disease, pregnancy or lactation barred patients from enrollment.

This clonotype was obtained from a woman in her thirties or forties with Graves' ophthalmopathy. Sequenced input: blood. V and J are TRBV12-3 or TRBV12-4 and TRBJ1-1, with a weak D call TRBD1 (6 bases). CDR3 amino acids: CASSTYRVGAFF. The CDR3 bases are TGTGCCAGCAGTACCTACAGGGTCGGAGCTTTCTTT.